The 30 T cell receptor beta chains below come from one sample, sequenced in a study of PD-L1 blockade in urothelial cancer. TCRdb keeps only in-frame clones here, not all; method: immunoSEQ multiplex PCR. The sample shows roughly 39,000 clones, roughly 90% of them seen only once. Sequenced material: PBMCs, taken around atezolizumab (anti-PD-L1) treatment. The source of these receptors is a man between 60 and 70 years old with urothelial cancer.

V is TRBV5-1 and J is TRBJ2-7, with 12 nucleotides matching TRBD1. The germline V gene encodes CDR1 SGHRS and CDR2 YFSETQ. The CDR3 runs to 15 residues. Trimming at V came to 4 bases and at J to 6 bases, leaving 8 bases not matched to a gene. The CDR3 reads CASSQPGQGAGEQYF. The CDR3 DNA sequence: TGCGCCAGCAGCCAGCCGGGACAGGGGGCAGGCGAGCAGTACTTC.

This clone was recorded only once. This chain uses TRBV2 with TRBJ2-7, with TRBD1 as a possible D gene (6 bases). V dropped 5 bases and J dropped 3 bases, with 8 bases sitting between them. The germline V gene has CDR1 SNHLY and CDR2 FYNNEI. The CDR3 runs to 12 residues. The DNA of the CDR3 is TGTGCCAGCAGTCCACAGGGCTACGAGCAGTACTTC. Translation: CASSPQGYEQYF.

This clone was picked up one time. The chain carries TRBV5-1 and TRBJ2-3; D possibly corresponds to TRBD2 (6 bases). This CDR3 region has 17 residues. The V end was cut by 3 bases, the J end by 6 bases, with 23 bases between. CDR1 SGHRS and CDR2 YFSETQ come from the germline V gene. CDR3: CASSSTGSRDAMDTQYF. The CDR3 DNA reads as TGCGCCAGCAGCTCCACCGGGAGTAGGGACGCTATGGATACGCAGTATTTT.

V usage is TRBV15 and J usage is TRBJ2-2; 8 nucleotides line up with TRBD1. V dropped 3 bases and J dropped 2; count of bases not matched to a gene: 5. This CDR3 contains 16 residues. Germline V lookup: CDR1 LNHNV, CDR2 YYDKDF (reference sequence). CDR3 region: CATSRGQDFNTGELFF. DNA of the CDR3: TGTGCCACCAGCAGGGGACAGGACTTTAACACCGGGGAGCTGTTTTTT.

In this sample, this clone turned up once. The chain couples TRBV7-9 to TRBJ2-1; 11 bases match TRBD2. This CDR3 region has 17 residues. The germline V gene encodes CDR1 SEHNR and CDR2 FQNEAQ (reference sequence). V was clipped by 1 base and J by 4 bases; unmatched bases: 6. The CDR3 region is CASSLEASGGWYNEQFF. The CDR3 coding sequence is TGTGCCAGCAGCTTAGAGGCTAGCGGGGGGTGGTACAATGAGCAGTTCTTC.

This chain uses TRBV6-1 with TRBJ1-1; D uncertain. The germline V gene encodes CDR1 MNHNS and CDR2 SASEGT. Trimming took off 2 bases at V and 11 bases at J, with 15 bases between the two ends. The CDR3 runs to 13 residues. The CDR3 nucleotides are TGTGCCAGCAGTGAAAGTCTCGGAGGTGCGGCTTTCTTT. The encoded protein is CASSESLGGAAFF.

The CDR3 region is CASSRGRDRVNYGYTF. CDR3 nucleotides: TGCGCCAGCAGCCGAGGCCGGGACAGGGTTAACTATGGCTACACCTTC. The J gene is TRBJ1-2, the V gene TRBV5-1, with 9 bases matching TRBD1. CDR3 size: 16 residues. The germline gives CDR1 SGHRS, CDR2 YFSETQ. J gave up 1 base and V 4 bases, and 8 bases lay outside the gene matches.

The genes are TRBV18 and TRBJ2-5; TRBD2 matches 10 bases. V lost 1 base, J lost 5 bases, and 4 bases stayed unmatched. Per the germline V gene, CDR1 is KGHSH and CDR2 is LQKENI. The CDR3 has 15 residues. CDR3 bases: TGTGCCAGCTCACCACGAGCGGGGGGGACTGAGACCCAGTACTTC. Amino acid sequence: CASSPRAGGTETQYF.

CDR3 in amino acids: CASSSPDRLYGYTF. CDR3 bases: TGCGCCAGCAGCTCACCCGACAGGCTCTATGGCTACACCTTC. This rearrangement joins TRBV5-1 to TRBJ1-2; D perhaps matches TRBD1 (6 bases). CDR3 length: 14 amino acids. CDR1 is SGHRS, CDR2 YFSETQ, per germline. The V end was cut by 3 bases, the J end by 4 bases, with 13 bases between.

The chain links TRBV2 to TRBJ1-2; 8 bases fit TRBD1. V lost 0 bases and J lost 4; bases outside the gene matches: 1. The CDR3 has 14 amino acids. Germline V CDR1 and CDR2: SNHLY, FYNNEI. CDR3 in amino acids: CASSEAGQGYGYTF. The CDR3 DNA sequence: TGTGCCAGCAGTGAAGCTGGACAGGGCTATGGCTACACCTTC. Using reference TRBV2 and TRBJ1-2 for the parts outside the CDR3, the full variable domain is EPEVTQTPSHQVTQMGQEVILRCVPISNHLYFYWYRQILGQKVEFLVSFYNNEISEKSEIFDDQFSVERPDGSNFTLKIRSTKLEDSAMYFCASSEAGQGYGYTFGSGTRLTVV.

The chain uses TRBV6-5 and TRBJ1-5, with a weak D call TRBD1 (6 bases). Germline V gene sequence: CDR1 MNHEY, CDR2 SVGAGI. Trimming stripped 5 bases from V and 2 bases from J, with 10 bases between. CDR3 length: 14 residues. The CDR3 nucleotides read TGTGCCAGCAGTACAGGGTGGGGCAATCAGCCCCAGCATTTT. Protein: CASSTGWGNQPQHF.

The rearrangement joins TRBV28 to TRBJ2-5, with 7 nucleotides matching TRBD2. J gave up 2 bases and V 2 bases, and 8 bases lay outside the gene matches. Germline CDR1 and CDR2: MDHEN and SYDVKM. This CDR3 region has 16 residues. CDR3 amino acids: CASSLSGTGLQETQYF. Here the CDR3 DNA reads TGTGCCAGCAGTTTAAGTGGGACGGGACTACAAGAGACCCAGTACTTC. The full variable domain, in which reference TRBV28 and TRBJ2-5 provide the parts outside the CDR3, is DVKVTQSSRYLVKRTGEKVFLECVQDMDHENMFWYRQDPGLGLRLIYFSYDVKMKEKGDIPEGYSVSREKKERFSLILESASTNQTSMYLCASSLSGTGLQETQYFGPGTRLLVL.

V gene TRBV2 combines with J gene TRBJ2-3, with 10 bases fitting TRBD2. The V gene's germline CDR1 is SNHLY and CDR2 FYNNEI. With V trimmed by 7 bases and J by 4 bases, 5 bases remained unmatched. The CDR3 is 14 residues long. The CDR3 DNA follows: TGTGCCAGCACCGTAGCGGGGGGTGCAGATACGCAGTATTTT. Protein sequence: CASTVAGGADTQYF.

This clone was counted only a few times. J is TRBJ2-3 and V is TRBV5-5; 7 bases fit TRBD1. V lost 1 base, J lost 14 bases, and 4 bases stayed unmatched. Germline V gives CDR1 SGHKS, CDR2 YYEKEE (reference sequence). The CDR3 is made up of 11 amino acids. The CDR3 region has the DNA TGTGCCAGCAGCTTGAACAGGGGATCGTATTTT. Amino acid sequence: CASSLNRGSYF.

By sample fraction, this clone is medium-sized. The junction shows a germline mismatch at one end, possibly a read error. This rearrangement joins TRBV7-7 to TRBJ2-5, with 7 positions matching TRBD1. Germline loops: CDR1 SSHAT, CDR2 FNYEAQ (reference sequence). The CDR3 spans 14 residues. CDR3 amino acids: CASSPPGQKETQYF. The CDR3 nucleotides are TGTGCTAGCAGCCCCCCGGGACAGAAGGAGACCCAGTACTTC.

The rearrangement links TRBV21-1 to TRBJ2-1; TRBD2, the table's D call, lacks a check against the DNA. TRBV21-1 is annotated as a pseudogene. This CDR3 comprises 14 residues. This chain's CDR3 is CASRRLATYNEQFF. DNA for the CDR3: TGTGCCAGCAGACGACTAGCGACCTACAATGAGCAGTTCTTC.

In its sample, this clone was seen once. The V gene is TRBV10-3, the J gene TRBJ1-2; 11 bases line up with TRBD1. Germline CDR1 ENHRY, CDR2 SYGVKD. V dropped 6 bases and J dropped 3; count of bases not matched to a gene: 3. The CDR3 is 14 residues long. In DNA form, the CDR3 reads TGTGCCATCAGCCGGGACAGGGGGGACTATGGCTACACCTTC. Translated: CAISRDRGDYGYTF.

This rearrangement joins TRBV6-6 to TRBJ2-7; 8 bases map to TRBD1. Germline values: CDR1 MNHNY, CDR2 SVGAGI (reference sequence). V lost 5 bases to trimming and J lost 3 bases; unmatched junction nucleotides: 12. CDR3 length equals 16 residues. The CDR3 DNA is TGTGCCAGCAGTCAAAACCGGGACAGGATTATCTACGAGCAGTACTTC. This encodes CASSQNRDRIIYEQYF.

This clone occurred once. V is TRBV30 and J is TRBJ2-7; 9 nucleotides line up with TRBD2. CDR1 is GTSNPN and CDR2 is SVGIG in the germline V gene (reference sequence). The CDR3 length is 11 residues. V trimming: 4 bases; J trimming: 6 bases; junction bases outside the gene matches: 1. This CDR3 is CAWTAGGEQYF. Written as DNA, the CDR3 is TGTGCCTGGACAGCGGGAGGCGAGCAGTACTTC.

This chain uses TRBV5-5 with TRBJ2-1; TRBD2 matches at 7 bases. The V gene's germline CDR1 is SGHKS and CDR2 YYEKEE (reference sequence). J gave up 5 bases and V 7 bases, and 9 bases lay outside the gene matches. There are 14 residues in the CDR3. CDR3 nucleotides: TGTGCCAGCGATAAGTCACTAGCGAACAATGAGCAGTTCTTC. This sequence encodes CASDKSLANNEQFF.

This chain joins TRBV18 and TRBJ1-6; 10 bases match TRBD1. CDR1 is KGHSH and CDR2 is LQKENI in the germline V gene. Unmatched junction bases numbered 7, after V lost 4 bases and J lost 10 bases. The length of the CDR3 is 15 residues. For the CDR3, the DNA is TGTGCCAGCTCACAATCCGGGACAGGGGAATCACCCCTCCACTTT. Translation: CASSQSGTGESPLHF. Complete variable domain (other parts from reference TRBV18 and TRBJ1-6): NAGVMQNPRHLVRRRGQEARLRCSPMKGHSHVYWYRQLPEEGLKFMVYLQKENIIDESGMPKERFSAEFPKEGPSILRIQQVVRGDSAAYFCASSQSGTGESPLHFGNGTRLTVT.

About this clone: One junction end does not reproduce the germline sequence, and a read error may be involved. The gene calls are TRBV7-7 and TRBJ2-1; tentatively, D is TRBD2 (5 bases). The CDR3 is made up of 16 amino acids. CDR1 SSHAT and CDR2 FNYEAQ come from the germline V gene (reference sequence). Here the CDR3 reads CASSPWLAVEDNEQFF. The CDR3 region has the DNA TGTGCTAGCAGCCCCTGGTTGGCGGTGGAGGACAATGAGCAGTTCTTC.

The gene calls are TRBV7-3 and TRBJ1-6; the D is unclear. Germline V gene lookup returns CDR1 SGHTA and CDR2 FQGTGA. The length of the CDR3 is 13 residues. With 1 base removed from V and 16 bases from J, the gap between germline ends came to 14 bases. The CDR3: CASSLNRVSELHF. For the CDR3, the DNA is TGTGCCAGCAGCTTAAATCGGGTTTCAGAGCTCCACTTT.

As concerns this clone: A read error may account for a junction end that differs from germline. This rearrangement joins TRBV11-3 to TRBJ2-5; D is perhaps TRBD2 (6 bases). The CDR3 is made up of 14 amino acids. Per the germline V gene, CDR1 is SGHNT and CDR2 is YENEEA. Here the CDR3 reads CASTLRGLKETQYF. CDR3 in DNA: TGTGCCAGCACCTTAAGGGGACTGAAAGAGACCCAGTACTTC. The full variable domain, completed using reference TRBV11-3 and TRBJ2-5, is EAGVVQSPRYKIIEKKQPVAFWCNPISGHNTLYWYLQNLGQGPELLIRYENEEAVDDSQLPKDRFSAERLKGVDSTLKIQPAELGDSAVYLCASTLRGLKETQYFGPGTRLLVL.

Written as DNA, the CDR3 is TGTGCCAGCAGTCCGGACTTTTACGAGCAGTACTTC. Amino acid sequence: CASSPDFYEQYF. This rearrangement joins TRBV5-4 to TRBJ2-7; D is possibly TRBD2 (5 bases). Trimming took off 5 bases at V and 4 bases at J, with 10 bases between the two ends. Germline V lookup: CDR1 SGHNT, CDR2 YYREEE (reference sequence). CDR3 length: 12 amino acids.

The V call is TRBV6-6, the J call TRBJ2-3; a possible D gene is TRBD2 (6 bases). The CDR3 is 15 amino acids. The germline V gene has CDR1 MNHNY and CDR2 SVGAGI (reference sequence). Trimming took 11 bases from V and 0 from J, leaving 18 bases between them. CDR3 sequence reads: CAAGRGALSTDTQYF. CDR3 in DNA: TGTGCCGCGGGAAGGGGTGCTTTGAGCACAGATACGCAGTATTTT.

The CDR3 sequence: CASSLGQGEETQYF. CDR3 coding DNA: TGTGCCAGCAGCTTGGGACAGGGTGAGGAGACCCAGTACTTC. The rearrangement joins TRBV11-2 to TRBJ2-5, with 9 positions matching TRBD1. Trimming removed 3 bases from V and 5 bases from J; junction bases left unmatched: 4. The germline V gene encodes CDR1 SGHAT and CDR2 FQNNGV. This CDR3 is 14 amino acids long.

This clone appeared a single time. The V and J genes are TRBV28 and TRBJ2-5; D may be TRBD2 (6 bases). Trimming removed 7 bases from V and 4 bases from J, with 25 bases in between. This CDR3 contains 17 residues. Germline assignment: CDR1 MDHEN and CDR2 SYDVKM. CDR3 region: CASTTSRRGPAAETQYF. CDR3 DNA sequence: TGTGCCAGCACCACTTCACGGCGGGGCCCCGCAGCAGAGACCCAGTACTTC.

The chain couples TRBV5-5 to TRBJ2-1; no clear D gene. The V end lost 0 bases, the J end lost 5 bases, and 3 bases lay between the germline ends. This CDR3 contains 12 residues. Germline CDR1 SGHKS, CDR2 YYEKEE (reference sequence). CDR3 in amino acids: CASSLADNEQFF. The DNA for the CDR3 is TGTGCCAGCAGCTTGGCTGACAATGAGCAGTTCTTC.

This rearrangement joins TRBV5-1 to TRBJ2-2, with D unresolved. The CDR3 spans 13 residues. Germline V gene lookup returns CDR1 SGHRS and CDR2 YFSETQ. V was pared by 5 bases and J by 7 bases, with 12 bases between. The chain's CDR3 is CASSPGYGGELFF. In DNA form, the CDR3 reads TGCGCCAGCAGTCCAGGATATGGCGGGGAGCTGTTTTTT.